This TCR beta chain was identified in a study of blood T cell repertoires in COVID-19. Whole-study context: The United States, Italy and Spain supplied acute and convalescent COVID-19 samples. Sample material is recorded as cDNA or gDNA derived from T cells, B-cell-depleted T cells, or PBMCs.

Germline-derived CDR1 and CDR2 are MDHEN and SYDVKM. The CDR3 has 14 residues. Trimming shortened V by 2 bases and J by 2 bases, and 10 bases separated the two germline ends. Assay used: immunoSEQ multiplex PCR; TCRdb lists only in-frame clones, some missing. The data contain under 110,000 clones, about 90% of them singletons. The sample consisted of peripheral blood. This TCR was recovered from a woman in her 30s with acute or convalescent COVID-19. The gene calls are TRBV28 and TRBJ2-7, with a weak D call TRBD2 (6 bases). The CDR3 region has the DNA TGTGCCAGCAGTTTACTAGCGCGGGCCTACGAGCAGTACTTC. It yields the protein CASSLLARAYEQYF.